The 25 T cell receptor beta chains below come from one sample, sequenced in a study of early T cells in non-severe SARS-CoV-2 infection. TCRdb redid the calling of the 5' RACE reads with MiXCR, one entry per CDR3 protein. The sample holds approximately 77,000 distinct CDR3 sequences, roughly 16% seen once. The specimen sequenced was whole blood. The receptor set was obtained from an adult who was a healthcare worker with PCR-confirmed SARS-CoV-2 infection or an uninfected control (not recorded which).

This rearrangement joins TRBV12-3 or TRBV12-4 to TRBJ1-2; 7 bases line up with TRBD1. The CDR3 runs to 14 residues. Trimming at V came to 2 bases and at J to 8 bases, leaving 8 bases not matched to a gene. DNA of the CDR3: TGTGCCAGCAGTTTACGTCTTGACAGGGCCGGCTACACCTTC. Its protein is CASSLRLDRAGYTF.

The rearrangement uses TRBV6-1 and TRBJ2-7; the D gene is possibly TRBD2 (5 bases). Germline V gives CDR1 MNHNS, CDR2 SASEGT. The germline V and J ends were trimmed by 1 base and 3 bases, with 10 bases remaining between them. The CDR3 runs 14 residues. The CDR3 reads CASSEVRTLYEQYF. In nucleotides, the CDR3 is TGTGCCAGCAGTGAAGTGAGGACTCTCTACGAGCAGTACTTC.

This clonotype was seen at least ten times. The chain recombines TRBV4-2 with TRBJ1-5; TRBD1 agrees at 8 bases. CDR3 size: 16 residues. Germline CDR1 LGHNA, CDR2 YNFKEQ. Trimming at V came to 0 bases and at J to 1 base, leaving 2 bases not matched to a gene. DNA of the CDR3: TGTGCCAGCAGCCAAGATGACAGGGGCAGCAATCAGCCCCAGCATTTT. Amino acid sequence: CASSQDDRGSNQPQHF.

The chain recombines TRBV7-2 with TRBJ2-3, with D unresolved. Between the trimmed V and J ends, which lost 1 base and 6 bases, there was a span of 11 bases. The CDR3 is made up of 14 amino acids. Germline CDR1 and CDR2: SGHTA and FQGNSA. CDR3 in DNA: TGTGCCAGCAGCTTAGGTCTGGATTTGGATACGCAGTATTTT. This translates into CASSLGLDLDTQYF.

The rearrangement uses TRBV6-6 and TRBJ1-1; weak D call: TRBD1 (5 bases). The V gene lost 2 bases and the J gene lost 1 base, with 11 bases spanning the gap. The germline V gene encodes CDR1 MNHNY and CDR2 SVGAGI (reference sequence). This CDR3 is 15 amino acids long. CDR3 nucleotide sequence: TGTGCCAGCAGTTACGTTGGGGCATCGAACACTGAAGCTTTCTTT. Its translation: CASSYVGASNTEAFF.

This rearrangement joins TRBV18 to TRBJ2-3; unclear D gene. With 5 bases removed from V and 2 bases from J, the gap between germline ends came to 14 bases. CDR1 is KGHSH and CDR2 is LQKENI in the germline V gene. The CDR3 loop spans 15 amino acids. The CDR3 nucleotides are TGTGCCAGCTCAGCCTTAGGAGCCAACACAGATACGCAGTATTTT. It yields the protein CASSALGANTDTQYF.

The CDR3 reads CASSFRGSNTGELFF. CDR3 DNA: TGTGCCAGCAGCTTCAGGGGGTCTAATACCGGGGAGCTGTTTTTT. The chain carries TRBV7-2 and TRBJ2-2; TRBD1 aligns across 7 bases. The CDR3 length is 15 residues. Germline lookup yields CDR1 SGHTA and CDR2 FQGNSA. V lost 3 bases and J lost 5; bases outside the gene matches: 6.

The chain has TRBV7-9 and TRBJ2-1; the match to TRBD2 covers 10 bases. Germline V gives CDR1 SEHNR, CDR2 FQNEAQ (reference sequence). The trim removed 3 bases at V and 10 bases at J, leaving 12 bases unmatched. The CDR3 has 16 amino acids. CDR3 in amino acids: CASSFSPGTSAIEQFF. Written as DNA, the CDR3 is TGTGCCAGCAGCTTTTCTCCCGGGACTAGCGCGATCGAGCAGTTCTTC.

The rearrangement links TRBV7-2 to TRBJ2-4; TRBD1 matches 8 bases. The CDR3 length is 16 residues. CDR1 is SGHTA and CDR2 is FQGNSA in the germline V gene. Trimming took 6 bases from V and 0 from J; bases not matched to a gene: 7. The CDR3 spells CASSPTTGAAKNIQYF. The CDR3 DNA sequence: TGTGCCAGCAGTCCGACGACAGGGGCAGCCAAAAACATTCAGTACTTC.

This clonotype was picked up a small number of times. The genes are TRBV19 and TRBJ2-1; no firm D call. This CDR3 comprises 13 residues. Trimming cost V 3 bases and J 6 bases, with 9 bases left between them. The germline CDR1 and CDR2 sequences are LNHDA and SQIVND (reference sequence). CDR3 loop: CASSMGQINEQFF. As DNA, the CDR3 is TGTGCCAGTAGTATGGGCCAGATCAATGAGCAGTTCTTC. The full variable domain, in which reference TRBV19 and TRBJ2-1 provide the parts outside the CDR3, is DGGITQSPKYLFRKEGQNVTLSCEQNLNHDAMYWYRQDPGQGLRLIYYSQIVNDFQKGDIAEGYSVSREKKESFPLTVTSAQKNPTAFYLCASSMGQINEQFFGPGTRLTVL.

The rearrangement links TRBV3-1 to TRBJ2-7; 8 positions match TRBD2. The germline V gene has CDR1 LGHDT and CDR2 YNNKEL (reference sequence). CDR3 size: 15 residues. Unmatched junction bases numbered 9, after V lost 6 bases and J lost 2 bases. CDR3 sequence reads: CASSLGAGGPYEQYF. As DNA, the CDR3 is TGTGCCAGCAGTCTGGGGGCGGGAGGCCCCTACGAGCAGTACTTC.

This clonotype occurred many times. The chain combines TRBV11-2 with TRBJ2-3; TRBD2 aligns across 7 bases. This CDR3 is built from 16 residues. Looked up from germline, CDR1 is SGHAT and CDR2 is FQNNGV. Trimming removed 5 bases from V and 5 bases from J; junction bases left unmatched: 13. The CDR3 coding sequence is TGTGCCAGCAGCCTCAACGGGGGAGGGTTAGGAGATACGCAGTATTTT. Translating gives CASSLNGGGLGDTQYF.

Concerning this clonotype: Relative to the germline gene, one junction end is altered; a read error may explain this. The V call is TRBV12-3 or TRBV12-4, the J call TRBJ2-2; 8 bases fit TRBD1. The CDR3 is 15 residues long. The chain's CDR3 is CASRFGTGNTGELFF. CDR3 nucleotides: TGTGCCAGCCGTTTTGGGACAGGGAACACCGGGGAGCTGTTTTTT.

The chain couples TRBV7-8 to TRBJ1-1, with a possible D match to TRBD1 (6 bases). Deletions cut 3 bases from V and 5 bases from J, with 13 bases between. CDR3 size: 14 residues. Per germline, CDR1 SGHVS and CDR2 FQNEAQ. CDR3 nucleotides: TGTGCCAGCAGCTTTGCACAGGGTGGAACTGAAGCTTTCTTT. This translates into CASSFAQGGTEAFF.

This clonotype has just a few counts. V gene TRBV7-9 combines with J gene TRBJ2-3; D unresolved. The germline CDR1 and CDR2 sequences are SEHNR and FQNEAQ (reference sequence). V was pared by 2 bases and J by 5 bases, with 11 bases between. This CDR3 is 14 amino acids long. The CDR3 bases are TGTGCCAGCAGCTTAATGGCGACGAGAGATACGCAGTATTTT. Translation gives CASSLMATRDTQYF.

The V call is TRBV20-1, the J call TRBJ2-5; TRBD1 matches 7 bases. This CDR3 contains 14 residues. The V and J ends lost 0 bases and 4 bases, in that order; junction bases with no gene match: 5. Germline values: CDR1 DFQATT, CDR2 SNEGSKA (reference sequence). The CDR3 reads CSARDQRGRETQYF. The DNA for the CDR3 is TGCAGTGCTAGAGACCAGAGGGGGCGAGAGACCCAGTACTTC.

This clonotype was detected a few times. The V gene is TRBV11-3, the J gene TRBJ2-7; 12 positions match TRBD1. CDR1 and CDR2 from the germline V gene are SGHNT and YENEEA. The CDR3 totals 15 residues. V lost 5 bases to trimming and J lost 7 bases; unmatched junction nucleotides: 9. The CDR3 DNA sequence: TGTGCCAGCAGCGCCCGGGGACAGGGGGCAGGGGAGCAGTACTTC. Protein sequence: CASSARGQGAGEQYF.

V gene TRBV27 combines with J gene TRBJ1-1, with 8 bases matching TRBD1. The V gene's germline CDR1 is MNHEY and CDR2 SMNVEV (reference sequence). CDR3 size: 14 residues. V lost 8 bases and J lost 1; bases outside the gene matches: 6. CDR3 in DNA: TGTGCCAGCCAAGACAGGGGTCCGAACACTGAAGCTTTCTTT. Translation gives CASQDRGPNTEAFF.

The sample holds many counts of this clonotype. This sequence joins TRBV18 and TRBJ1-5; tentative D call: TRBD1 (5 bases). CDR3 length equals 15 residues. Germline loops: CDR1 KGHSH, CDR2 LQKENI. Between the trimmed V and J ends, which lost 3 bases and 4 bases, there was a span of 13 bases. This CDR3 reads CASSPRGTINQPQHF. In nucleotides, the CDR3 is TGTGCCAGCTCACCTAGGGGCACAATAAATCAGCCCCAGCATTTT.

The gene calls are TRBV9 and TRBJ2-3; D perhaps matches TRBD2 (7 bases). The V and J ends lost 9 bases and 4 bases respectively, with 18 bases between them. Germline V gene lookup returns CDR1 SGDLS and CDR2 YYNGEE. CDR3 length: 14 amino acids. This chain's CDR3 is CATSRGGASDTQYF. The CDR3 coding sequence is TGTGCCACCAGTAGGGGGGGGGCCTCAGATACGCAGTATTTT.

The genes are TRBV6-5 and TRBJ1-3, with D unclear. Germline lookup yields CDR1 MNHEY and CDR2 SVGAGI. Trimming shortened V by 6 bases and J by 1 base, and 10 bases separated the two germline ends. The CDR3 sequence is 14 residues long. The CDR3 bases are TGTGCCAGCAGCCAGGCAGGATCTGGAAACACCATATATTTT. This sequence encodes CASSQAGSGNTIYF.

This clonotype was seen a few times. This chain uses TRBV9 with TRBJ1-4; the match to TRBD1 covers 7 bases. In germline, CDR1 is SGDLS, CDR2 YYNGEE. The CDR3 is made up of 14 amino acids. The ends lost 3 bases at V and 7 bases at J; junction bases unmatched: 6. CDR3: CASSAPSGGEKLFF. The CDR3 nucleotides read TGTGCCAGCAGCGCTCCGTCAGGGGGTGAAAAACTGTTTTTT.

This clonotype was detected a few times. This chain joins TRBV3-1 and TRBJ2-1; D unresolved. The CDR3 loop spans 16 amino acids. The germline CDR1 and CDR2 sequences are LGHDT and YNNKEL (reference sequence). Deletions cut 5 bases from V and 0 bases from J, with 14 bases between. CDR3 DNA sequence: TGTGCCAGCAGCTATCAGGCGCCGAGCTCCTACAATGAGCAGTTCTTC. Translating gives CASSYQAPSSYNEQFF.

This clonotype was found a few times. The chain has TRBV20-1 and TRBJ2-1; 8 bases align to TRBD1. The CDR3 covers 16 residues. In germline, CDR1 is DFQATT, CDR2 SNEGSKA (reference sequence). Losses at the gene ends were 2 bases for V and 0 bases for J; bases not matched to a gene: 6. In nucleotides, the CDR3 is TGCAGTGCTAGACCCAGGGGGCCGAGCTCCTACAATGAGCAGTTCTTC. Amino acid sequence: CSARPRGPSSYNEQFF.

This clonotype was counted only a few times. The V gene is TRBV6-6, the J gene TRBJ2-2; 8 nucleotides align to TRBD2. Germline V gene sequence: CDR1 MNHNY, CDR2 SVGAGI (reference sequence). This CDR3 has 16 residues. V lost 0 bases to trimming and J lost 3 bases; unmatched junction nucleotides: 3. In DNA form, the CDR3 reads TGTGCCAGCAGTTACTCCGGAGCGGGGGACACCGGGGAGCTGTTTTTT. Translating it yields CASSYSGAGDTGELFF.